This TCR beta chain was recorded in a study of blood T cells in healthy people across ages. Together with a sample-barcoded 5' primer, a J-beta primer mix was included in a second PCR lasting about 6 to 11 cycles. Each sample yielded at least 3 million CDR3-containing paired-end reads. Using its own MiXCR run on the 5' RACE reads, TCRdb lists one record per CDR3 protein. The sample has about 840,000 distinct CDR3 sequences; almost 30% are singletons. The germline CDR1 and CDR2 sequences are SGHAT and FQNNGV. This CDR3 spans 13 amino acids. V lost 5 bases and J lost 4, with 12 bases in between. This clonotype occurred many times. The same sample was also studied in work on T cells of mothers and their children. In that study: Addition of sample barcodes and 2-4 random nucleotides occurred through the M1S primer of the second PCR.

The chain combines TRBV11-2 with TRBJ2-7; D not resolved. The clonotype comes from a woman in her forties in good health. Specimen: blood. Here the CDR3 reads CASSTERRYEQYF. CDR3 nucleotides: TGTGCCAGCAGCACAGAAAGACGGTACGAGCAGTACTTC.